This T cell receptor beta chain derives from a study of blood T cell repertoires in COVID-19. On the study more broadly: Acute-phase and convalescent COVID-19 samples originated in the United States, Italy and Spain. T cells, B-cell-depleted T cells, or PBMCs supplied cDNA or gDNA.

In this sample, this clone turned up once. Per the study methods: Amplification of reference gene primers provided the estimated nucleated cell counts. Measured with immunoSEQ multiplex PCR; TCRdb has only the in-frame clones, and not every one. V and J calls and clone size are copied from that table; D and trimming were computed from the DNA. The table records fewer than 350,000 clones, 88% of them present only once. Sequenced: peripheral blood. This sequence was found in a young man with active or convalescent COVID-19.

The CDR3 region has the DNA TGTGCCAGCAGTGAACCTGATTCACCCCTCCACTTT. It yields the protein CASSEPDSPLHF. The J gene is TRBJ1-6, the V gene TRBV2; the D is unclear. Germline CDR1 and CDR2: SNHLY and FYNNEI. This CDR3 spans 12 amino acids. V was trimmed by 2 bases and J by 8 bases, leaving 4 bases between them.